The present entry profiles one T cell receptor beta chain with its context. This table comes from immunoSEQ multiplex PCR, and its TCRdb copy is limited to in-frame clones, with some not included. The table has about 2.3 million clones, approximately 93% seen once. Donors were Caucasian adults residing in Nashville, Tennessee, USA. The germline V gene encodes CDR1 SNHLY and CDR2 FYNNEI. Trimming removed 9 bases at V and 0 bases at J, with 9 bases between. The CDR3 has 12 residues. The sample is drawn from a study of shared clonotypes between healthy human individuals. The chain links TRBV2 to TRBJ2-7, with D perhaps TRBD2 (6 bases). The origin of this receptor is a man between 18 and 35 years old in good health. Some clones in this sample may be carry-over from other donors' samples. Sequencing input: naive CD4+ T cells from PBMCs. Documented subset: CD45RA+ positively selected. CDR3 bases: TGTGCCAGTAGCGGTTACTCCTACGAGCAGTACTTC. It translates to CASSGYSYEQYF. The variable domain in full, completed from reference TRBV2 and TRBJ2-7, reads EPEVTQTPSHQVTQMGQEVILRCVPISNHLYFYWYRQILGQKVEFLVSFYNNEISEKSEIFDDQFSVERPDGSNFTLKIRSTKLEDSAMYFCASSGYSYEQYFGPGTRLTVT.